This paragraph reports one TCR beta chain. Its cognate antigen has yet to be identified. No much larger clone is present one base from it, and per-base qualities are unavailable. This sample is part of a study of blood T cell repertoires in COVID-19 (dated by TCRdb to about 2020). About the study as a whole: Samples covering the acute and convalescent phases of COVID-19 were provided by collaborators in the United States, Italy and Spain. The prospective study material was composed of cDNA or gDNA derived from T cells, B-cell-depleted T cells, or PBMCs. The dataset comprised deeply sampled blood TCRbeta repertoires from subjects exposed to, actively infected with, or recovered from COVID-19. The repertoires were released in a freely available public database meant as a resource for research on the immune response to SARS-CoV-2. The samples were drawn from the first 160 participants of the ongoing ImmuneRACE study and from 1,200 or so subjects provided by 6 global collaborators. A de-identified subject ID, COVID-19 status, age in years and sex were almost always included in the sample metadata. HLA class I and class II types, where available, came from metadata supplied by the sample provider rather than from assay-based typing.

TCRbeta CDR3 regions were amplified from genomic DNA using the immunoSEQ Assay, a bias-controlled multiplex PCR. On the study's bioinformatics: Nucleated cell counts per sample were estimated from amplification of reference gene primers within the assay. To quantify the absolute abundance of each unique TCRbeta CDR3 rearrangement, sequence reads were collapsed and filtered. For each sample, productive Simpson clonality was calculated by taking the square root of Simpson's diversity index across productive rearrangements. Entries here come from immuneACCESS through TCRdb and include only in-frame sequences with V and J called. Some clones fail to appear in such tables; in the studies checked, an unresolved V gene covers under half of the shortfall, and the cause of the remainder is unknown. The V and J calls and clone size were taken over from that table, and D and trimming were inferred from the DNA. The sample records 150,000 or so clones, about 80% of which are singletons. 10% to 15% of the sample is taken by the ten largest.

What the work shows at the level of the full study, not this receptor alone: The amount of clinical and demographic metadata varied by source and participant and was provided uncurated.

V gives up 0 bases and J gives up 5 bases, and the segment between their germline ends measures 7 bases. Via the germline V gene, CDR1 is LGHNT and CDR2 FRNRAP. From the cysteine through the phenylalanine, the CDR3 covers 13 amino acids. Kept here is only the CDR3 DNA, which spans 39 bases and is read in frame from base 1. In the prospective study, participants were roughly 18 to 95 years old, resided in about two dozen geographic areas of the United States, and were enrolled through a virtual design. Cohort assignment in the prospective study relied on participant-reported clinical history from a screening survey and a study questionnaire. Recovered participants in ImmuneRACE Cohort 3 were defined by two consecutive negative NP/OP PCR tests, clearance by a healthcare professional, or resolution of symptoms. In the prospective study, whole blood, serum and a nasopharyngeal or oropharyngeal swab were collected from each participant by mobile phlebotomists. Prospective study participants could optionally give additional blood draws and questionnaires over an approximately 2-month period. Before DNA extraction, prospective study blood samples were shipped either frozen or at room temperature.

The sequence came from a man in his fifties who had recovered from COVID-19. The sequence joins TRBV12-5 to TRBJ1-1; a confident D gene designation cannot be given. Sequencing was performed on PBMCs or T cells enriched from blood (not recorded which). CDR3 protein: CASGLVTWTEAFF. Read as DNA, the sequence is TGTGCTAGTGGTTTGGTGACTTGGACTGAAGCTTTCTTT.